This T cell receptor (beta chain) was identified during a study of T cells in localized non-small cell lung cancer. This table comes from immunoSEQ multiplex PCR, and its TCRdb copy is limited to in-frame clones, with some not included. This sample has approximately 67,000 clones, with almost 85% found just once. The CDR3 runs 14 residues. V lost 4 bases and J lost 4; bases outside the gene matches: 3. Germline CDR1 MNHNS, CDR2 SASEGT. This material consisted of peripheral blood, taken before any cancer treatment. The chain recombines TRBV6-1 with TRBJ1-5; 8 bases match TRBD1. The source of this sequence is a female donor of 60 years or more with stage I lung adenocarcinoma. The CDR3 nucleotides are TGTGCCAGCAGTGTACGGACAGGGAATCAGCCCCAGCATTTT. Translating it yields CASSVRTGNQPQHF.